This is a list of T cell receptor beta chains from one sample in a study of blood T cell repertoires in COVID-19. Data came from immunoSEQ multiplex PCR; TCRdb stores just in-frame clones and leaves some out. The table shows a few hundred thousand clones, with less than 90% occurring only once. Input material: PBMCs or T cells enriched from blood (not recorded which). Receptors originate from a woman aged 45 to 65 who had recovered from COVID-19. Both conserved end residues are part of each CDR3. Clone size is not always given. Where it is, it says once, few, many or a class for expanded clones.

cdr3_aa v_call clone_size j_call
CASSLPGGYNSPLHF TRBV7-2 . TRBJ1-6
CASSSPTGVGGNGYTF TRBV7-2 . TRBJ1-2
CASSRDRGRGDQETQYF TRBV11-3 . TRBJ2-5
CASIRTGGNTIYF TRBV12-3/TRBV12-4 few TRBJ1-3
CASSPPLPGTQHF TRBV6-2/TRBV6-3 once TRBJ1-5
CASSLGQGLSLNEQFF TRBV5-1 . TRBJ2-1
CASSVGRLGGTGELFF TRBV10-2 . TRBJ2-2
CAISESGGGGVLEQYF TRBV10-3 . TRBJ2-7
CASSLPGHRYEQYF TRBV6-2/TRBV6-3 . TRBJ2-7
CAISSRQGGKPQDERSGQFF TRBV10-3 . TRBJ2-1
CASSVGLAGAGELFF TRBV9 . TRBJ2-2